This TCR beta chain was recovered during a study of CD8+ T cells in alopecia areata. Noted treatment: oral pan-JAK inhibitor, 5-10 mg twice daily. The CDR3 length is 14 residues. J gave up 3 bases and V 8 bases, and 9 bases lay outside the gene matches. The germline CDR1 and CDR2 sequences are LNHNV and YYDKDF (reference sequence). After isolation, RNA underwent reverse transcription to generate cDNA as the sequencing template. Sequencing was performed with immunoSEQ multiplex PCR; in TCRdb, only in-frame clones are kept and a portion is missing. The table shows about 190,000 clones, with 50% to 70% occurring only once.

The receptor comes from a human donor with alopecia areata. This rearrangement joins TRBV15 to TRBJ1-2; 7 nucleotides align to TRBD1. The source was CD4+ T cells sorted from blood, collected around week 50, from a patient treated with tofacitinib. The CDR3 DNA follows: TGTGCCACCCAGAAGACAGGGCCCCACTATGGCTACACCTTC. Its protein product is CATQKTGPHYGYTF.